The 16 T cell receptor beta chains reported below all come from one sample, sequenced in a study of CD8 T cells in ankylosing spondylitis. Study conclusions and caveats: A TCR beta motif of fewer than ten highly homologous variants appeared characteristic of ankylosing spondylitis blood.

One entry per CDR3 protein results from TCRdb running MiXCR on the 5' RACE reads. Of roughly 350,000 distinct CDR3 sequences listed, approximately 8% are singletons. Antigens of these TCRs are unknown. The sequenced sample was blood, either unsorted or a sorted T cell fraction (not recorded which). These receptors were taken from a male donor with ankylosing spondylitis.

This clonotype showed up just a few times. The gene calls are TRBV12-3 or TRBV12-4 and TRBJ2-7; D gene ambiguous. CDR3 length equals 13 residues. Between the trimmed V and J ends, which lost 5 bases and 3 bases, there was a span of 11 bases. CDR3 sequence: CASSRFRVYEQYF. CDR3 DNA sequence: TGTGCCAGCAGTAGATTCCGGGTCTACGAGCAGTACTTC.

The chain employs TRBV2 and TRBJ2-1; D not certain. The CDR3 consists of 14 residues. V was cut by 7 bases and J by 5 bases, with 15 bases left in between. Germline values: CDR1 SNHLY, CDR2 FYNNEI. The CDR3 sequence is CASISRTVNNEQFF. The CDR3 DNA is TGTGCCAGCATATCTAGGACGGTTAACAATGAGCAGTTCTTC.

This clonotype was detected a few times. J is TRBJ2-2 and V is TRBV7-2; TRBD2 matches at 8 bases. With V trimmed by 1 base and J by 7 bases, 8 bases remained unmatched. The germline V gene encodes CDR1 SGHTA and CDR2 FQGNSA. The CDR3 contains 16 residues. The DNA for the CDR3 is TGTGCCAGCAGCTTAGGGGCCGGGAGGGCCGACGGGGAGCTGTTTTTT. The encoded protein is CASSLGAGRADGELFF. The complete variable domain, with remaining parts taken from reference TRBV7-2 and TRBJ2-2, reads GAGVSQSPSNKVTEKGKDVELRCDPISGHTALYWYRQSLGQGLEFLIYFQGNSAPDKSGLPSDRFSAERTGGSVSTLTIQRTQQEDSAVYLCASSLGAGRADGELFFGEGSRLTVL.

This clonotype has just a few counts. The rearrangement uses TRBV5-1 and TRBJ2-2; 13 bases line up with TRBD2. J gave up 9 bases and V 5 bases, and 4 bases lay outside the gene matches. This CDR3 spans 14 amino acids. Germline V gene sequence: CDR1 SGHRS, CDR2 YFSETQ. This chain's CDR3 is CASRGLAGDRELFF. The DNA of the CDR3 is TGCGCCAGCAGAGGACTAGCGGGAGACCGGGAGCTGTTTTTT.

This clonotype was seen a handful of times. The V call is TRBV13, the J call TRBJ2-7; the match to TRBD1 covers 9 bases. J was trimmed by 0 bases and V by 5 bases; bases with no gene match: 5. There are 15 residues in the CDR3. The germline gives CDR1 PRHDT, CDR2 FYEKMQ (reference sequence). CDR3 in DNA: TGTGCCAGCAGCCGAGGGACAGGGAGCTCCTACGAGCAGTACTTC. Translation: CASSRGTGSSYEQYF.

The rearrangement joins TRBV30 to TRBJ2-7; D is perhaps TRBD1 or TRBD2 (5 bases each). Trimming left V 4 bases short and J 6 bases short, with 19 bases between. This CDR3 comprises 14 residues. CDR1 is GTSNPN, CDR2 SVGIG, per germline (reference sequence). The chain's CDR3 is CAWTYPGIQGEQYF. The CDR3 DNA follows: TGTGCCTGGACTTACCCCGGGATCCAGGGCGAGCAGTACTTC.

A remark on this clonotype: An end of the junction does not agree with germline; a read error may underlie this. The chain uses TRBV7-9 and TRBJ1-2; no reliable D call. Looked up from germline, CDR1 is SEHNR and CDR2 is FQNEAQ (reference sequence). This CDR3 has 17 residues. Here the CDR3 reads CASSLSVVTGTKRTEMF. The CDR3 DNA is TGTGCCAGCAGCTTAAGTGTCGTTACGGGTACCAAACGAACAGAGATGTTC.

The rearrangement uses TRBV7-8 and TRBJ2-1; D is possibly TRBD2 (6 bases). CDR1 is SGHVS, CDR2 FQNEAQ, per germline. The V and J ends lost 0 bases and 6 bases respectively, with 12 bases between them. The CDR3 contains 15 residues. The CDR3 nucleotides are TGTGCCAGCAGCTTAGCAGGGCGGGAACCCAATGAGCAGTTCTTC. Its protein product is CASSLAGREPNEQFF.

This chain joins TRBV9 and TRBJ1-1, with D unclear. The germline gives CDR1 SGDLS, CDR2 YYNGEE. Between the trimmed V and J ends, which lost 6 bases and 1 base, there was a span of 13 bases. The CDR3 spans 14 residues. The CDR3 nucleotides read TGTGCCAGCACTCTAGGATCGGAGAACACTGAAGCTTTCTTT. Translated: CASTLGSENTEAFF.

There are many counts of this clonotype. V usage is TRBV20-1 and J usage is TRBJ2-5; 8 positions match TRBD1. V was pared by 2 bases and J by 1 base, with 0 bases of the junction left unmatched. Germline CDR1 and CDR2: DFQATT and SNEGSKA (reference sequence). The CDR3 consists of 13 residues. DNA of the CDR3: TGCAGTGCTAGAACAGGGGGCCAAGAGACCCAGTACTTC. This sequence encodes CSARTGGQETQYF.

The rearrangement joins TRBV7-3 to TRBJ1-1, with a weak D call TRBD1 (5 bases). CDR1 SGHTA and CDR2 FQGTGA come from the germline V gene. There are 15 residues in the CDR3. Trimming took off 2 bases at V and 2 bases at J, with 12 bases between the two ends. The DNA for the CDR3 is TGTGCCAGCAGCTTAGGTACAGGAGCAAACACTGAAGCTTTCTTT. This sequence encodes CASSLGTGANTEAFF.

This chain joins TRBV10-3 and TRBJ2-5, with 9 nucleotides matching TRBD1. The CDR3 runs 13 residues. V dropped 6 bases and J dropped 3; count of bases not matched to a gene: 2. The germline CDR1 and CDR2 sequences are ENHRY and SYGVKD. The CDR3 region has the DNA TGTGCCATCAGAAGGGACAGGGAAGAGACCCAGTACTTC. It encodes CAIRRDREETQYF.

This clonotype occurred a few times. The chain recombines TRBV24-1 with TRBJ2-1; 9 bases are a match to TRBD2. Looked up from germline, CDR1 is KGHDR and CDR2 is SFDVKD. The CDR3 totals 17 residues. J gave up 9 bases and V 0 bases, and 11 bases lay outside the gene matches. The chain's CDR3 is CATSDLPREGRFGEQFF. The CDR3 DNA follows: TGTGCCACCAGTGATTTGCCGCGGGAGGGTCGGTTCGGTGAGCAGTTCTTC.

The chain has TRBV20-1 and TRBJ1-2; D gene uncertain. The CDR3 contains 14 residues. CDR1 and CDR2 (germline): DFQATT, SNEGSKA (reference sequence). V dropped 0 bases and J dropped 0 bases, with 8 bases sitting between them. CDR3 sequence (DNA): TGCAGTGCTAGAGATCTCGGGGCTAACTATGGCTACACCTTC. This gives the protein CSARDLGANYGYTF.

A few counts support this clonotype. V is TRBV7-9 and J is TRBJ2-7; no clear D. This CDR3 has 13 residues. Germline V gene lookup returns CDR1 SEHNR and CDR2 FQNEAQ (reference sequence). The V end lost 3 bases, the J end lost 8 bases, and 14 bases lay between the germline ends. CDR3 region: CASSFISLGQQYF. In DNA form, the CDR3 reads TGTGCCAGCAGCTTTATCTCGCTTGGGCAGCAGTACTTC.

The CDR3 nucleotides are TGTGCCAGCAGCTTCGGGTATTCTGAGCAGTTCTTC. Its protein product is CASSFGYSEQFF. The chain recombines TRBV7-2 with TRBJ2-1; the D is unclear. CDR1 is SGHTA, CDR2 FQGNSA, per germline. This CDR3 is 12 amino acids long. V was clipped by 3 bases and J by 9 bases, with 9 bases between them.